Presented here are 18 T cell receptor beta chains from one specimen sequenced in a study of blood T cell repertoires in COVID-19. Sequencing used immunoSEQ multiplex PCR; TCRdb keeps in-frame clones, though not all of them. This repertoire shows some 170,000 clones, more than 70% found once; its top ten account for 4.5% to 7.5%. The sample was PBMCs or T cells enriched from blood (not recorded which). These receptors were collected from a man aged 40-50 years who had recovered from COVID-19.

CDR3 protein: CASSRWTGDNSPLHF. Here the CDR3 DNA reads TGCGCCAGCAGCCGATGGACAGGGGATAATTCACCCCTCCACTTT. The chain couples TRBV5-1 to TRBJ1-6, with TRBD1 identical over 9 bases. This CDR3 spans 15 amino acids. V trimming: 4 bases; J trimming: 5 bases; junction bases outside the gene matches: 4. CDR1 is SGHRS, CDR2 YFSETQ, per germline.

The J gene is TRBJ2-1, the V gene TRBV7-3, with D uncertain. Trimming shortened V by 0 bases and J by 3 bases, and 12 bases separated the two germline ends. The germline gives CDR1 SGHTA, CDR2 FQGTGA. CDR3 length: 16 residues. As DNA, the CDR3 is TGTGCCAGCAGCTTAACCGGGTCTCTCCTCTACAATGAGCAGTTCTTC. Its translation: CASSLTGSLLYNEQFF.

V is TRBV27 and J is TRBJ2-7; 7 bases agree with TRBD2. J lost 2 bases, V lost 5 bases, and 9 bases had no gene match. Germline V gives CDR1 MNHEY, CDR2 SMNVEV (reference sequence). CDR3 size: 15 residues. The CDR3 nucleotides read TGTGCCAGCAGTCGCTATGGGGGGGGAACCTACGAGCAGTACGTC. Amino acid sequence: CASSRYGGGTYEQYV.

The rearrangement uses TRBV10-3 and TRBJ1-2; D might be TRBD1 (6 bases). This CDR3 comprises 13 residues. V lost 7 bases, J lost 6 bases, and 15 bases lay in between. CDR1 and CDR2 from the germline V gene are ENHRY and SYGVKD. This chain's CDR3 is CAINEQGSDGYTF. In DNA form, the CDR3 reads TGTGCCATCAATGAACAGGGTAGCGATGGCTACACCTTC.

The J gene is TRBJ2-7, the V gene TRBV21-1; the listed D gene, TRBD2, was not tested against the DNA. TRBV21-1 is a listed pseudogene. This CDR3 spans 13 amino acids. The CDR3 here is CASSGGSSYEQYV. DNA of the CDR3: TGTGCCAGCAGCGGAGGGTCTTCCTACGAGCAGTACGTC.

This clone was recorded a few times. The chain couples TRBV18 to TRBJ1-1, with TRBD1 as a possible D gene (6 bases). Germline CDR1 KGHSH, CDR2 LQKENI. The CDR3 is 15 amino acids. Trimming removed 2 bases from V and 2 bases from J, with 12 bases in between. CDR3 sequence reads: CASSPDRRPNTEAFF. In nucleotides, the CDR3 is TGTGCCAGCTCACCAGACAGGAGACCTAACACTGAAGCTTTCTTT.

The chain links TRBV3-1 (or the pseudogene TRBV3-2) to TRBJ2-5, with D perhaps TRBD1 (7 bases). The CDR3 runs 17 residues. CDR1 is LGHDT and CDR2 is YNNKEL in the germline V gene (reference sequence). Trimming stripped 4 bases from V and 4 bases from J, with 22 bases between. The CDR3 is CASSPGGRGLRPETQYF. The CDR3 coding sequence is TGTGCCAGCAGCCCAGGGGGGCGGGGCCTACGCCCAGAGACCCAGTACTTC.

This chain links TRBV7-3 with TRBJ2-5; 8 bases agree with TRBD2. Germline values: CDR1 SGHTA, CDR2 FQGTGA. The CDR3 spans 19 residues. Trimming took 2 bases from V and 0 from J; bases not matched to a gene: 14. CDR3: CASSLSGAGGLRYQETQYF. The CDR3 DNA is TGTGCCAGCAGCTTATCGGGGGCGGGGGGCCTCAGGTACCAAGAGACCCAGTACTTC.

V usage is TRBV11-2 and J usage is TRBJ1-1; D perhaps matches TRBD1 (6 bases). Germline CDR1 and CDR2: SGHAT and FQNNGV. V was shortened by 5 bases and J by 4 bases, with 11 bases between the two germline ends. The CDR3 totals 13 residues. CDR3 protein: CASSPQGTTEAFF. In DNA, the CDR3 is TGTGCCAGCAGCCCCCAGGGGACCACTGAAGCTTTCTTT. The whole variable domain, remainder taken from reference TRBV11-2 and TRBJ1-1, is EAGVAQSPRYKIIEKRQSVAFWCNPISGHATLYWYQQILGQGPKLLIQFQNNGVVDDSQLPKDRFSAERLKGVDSTLKIQPAKLEDSAVYLCASSPQGTTEAFFGQGTRLTVV.

Only a few counts were recorded for this clone. The genes are TRBV18 and TRBJ1-1; TRBD1 matches at 9 bases. The V segment lost 2 bases and the J segment 6 bases; nucleotides outside the gene matches: 10. From germline, CDR1 is KGHSH and CDR2 LQKENI. The CDR3 is made up of 16 amino acids. DNA for the CDR3: TGTGCCAGCTCACCAAAAGGACGGGGACAGGGATCTGAAGCTTTCTTT. Its protein is CASSPKGRGQGSEAFF.

The J gene is TRBJ1-6, the V gene TRBV9; D gene ambiguous. V lost 3 bases to trimming and J lost 9 bases, with 7 bases between them. The CDR3 has 12 amino acids. The germline CDR1 and CDR2 sequences are SGDLS and YYNGEE. The DNA for the CDR3 is TGTGCCAGCAGCGCGGAGGGTTCACCCCTCCACTTT. Its translation is CASSAEGSPLHF.

CDR3 in DNA: TGTGCCACCAGTGATACGACAGGGTCAGGAGAGACCCAGTACTTC. It specifies CATSDTTGSGETQYF. The chain joins TRBV24-1 to TRBJ2-5, with TRBD1 matching 7 bases. J was trimmed by 4 bases and V by 3 bases; bases with no gene match: 7. The germline V gene has CDR1 KGHDR and CDR2 SFDVKD. There are 15 residues in the CDR3.

The gene calls are TRBV5-4 and TRBJ2-4, with 11 bases matching TRBD1. The germline V gene encodes CDR1 SGHNT and CDR2 YYREEE (reference sequence). The CDR3 contains 16 residues. V trimming: 0 bases; J trimming: 8 bases; junction bases outside the gene matches: 7. The DNA of the CDR3 is TGTGCCAGCAGCTTGGGTGTGGGACAGGGGGGAGACATTCAGTACTTC. Encoded protein: CASSLGVGQGGDIQYF.

The J gene is TRBJ2-3, the V gene TRBV27; TRBD2 matches 8 bases. The V gene end was trimmed by 5 bases and the J gene end by 7 bases; junction bases not matched to a gene: 11. CDR1 and CDR2 from the germline V gene are MNHEY and SMNVEV (reference sequence). CDR3 length: 15 amino acids. CDR3 bases: TGTGCCAGCAGTCCCCAGGCGGGGGGCATCTATACGCAGTATTTT. Protein product: CASSPQAGGIYTQYF.

The V gene is TRBV30, the J gene TRBJ1-5; no clear D gene. CDR3 length: 13 amino acids. Looked up from germline, CDR1 is GTSNPN and CDR2 is SVGIG (reference sequence). The V and J ends lost 1 base and 5 bases respectively, with 9 bases between them. CDR3 nucleotides: TGTGCCTGGAGTGAGGACGGGGATCAGCCCCAGCATTTT. Its translation is CAWSEDGDQPQHF.

This rearrangement joins TRBV14 to TRBJ1-4; 8 nucleotides line up with TRBD1. The length of the CDR3 is 15 residues. V lost 4 bases to trimming and J lost 8 bases; unmatched junction nucleotides: 9. CDR1 is SGHDN and CDR2 is FVKESK in the germline V gene. CDR3 coding DNA: TGTGCCAGCAGCCGCGCTGGACAGGGAGCGGAAAAACTGTTTTTT. It codes for CASSRAGQGAEKLFF.

CDR3 nucleotide sequence: TGTGCCAGCAGTCCCTGGACAGGGGGAAACACCATATATTTT. Translation gives CASSPWTGGNTIYF. The chain has TRBV27 and TRBJ1-3; TRBD1 agrees at 8 bases. CDR1 is MNHEY and CDR2 is SMNVEV in the germline V gene (reference sequence). V shed 5 bases, J shed 4 bases, and the junction held 4 bases outside the gene matches. The CDR3 loop spans 14 amino acids.

In the case of this clone: The same CDR3 can be traced to other DNA sequences in this sample. The chain couples TRBV7-3 to TRBJ2-3; 7 positions match TRBD2. CDR3 length: 14 amino acids. Unmatched junction bases numbered 2, after V lost 5 bases and J lost 0 bases. CDR1 and CDR2 from the germline V gene are SGHTA and FQGTGA. CDR3 sequence (DNA): TGTGCCAGCAGCGATAGCGGGAGCACAGATACGCAGTATTTT. The encoded protein is CASSDSGSTDTQYF.